This TCR beta chain was captured by sequencing in a study of cytomegalovirus exposure and HLA in healthy donors. The study, taken as a whole, reports: Later analysis associated a missense DCLRE1C variant with TCR beta V- and J-gene trimming. No immune exposure information besides CMV serostatus was available. In vitro assays verified that three CMV-associated chains recognized CMV antigens specifically.

Germline V gives CDR1 MDHEN, CDR2 SYDVKM. V gave up 5 bases and J gave up 4 bases, with 8 bases separating them. The CDR3 spans 12 residues. With 60 Vbeta and 13 Jbeta primers, the PCR was carried out. Only in-frame clones appear in the TCRdb table, and some are missing; sequencing was by immunoSEQ multiplex PCR. This table holds approximately 150,000 clones, about 70% found once. As to this clone: Its specificity is unknown.

V is TRBV28 and J is TRBJ1-2, with D unclear. This clonotype originated in a male donor in good health and CMV-seronegative. The sample was PBMCs. This chain's CDR3 is CASSIFSYGYTF. For the CDR3, the DNA is TGTGCCAGCAGTATATTTAGCTATGGCTACACCTTC.